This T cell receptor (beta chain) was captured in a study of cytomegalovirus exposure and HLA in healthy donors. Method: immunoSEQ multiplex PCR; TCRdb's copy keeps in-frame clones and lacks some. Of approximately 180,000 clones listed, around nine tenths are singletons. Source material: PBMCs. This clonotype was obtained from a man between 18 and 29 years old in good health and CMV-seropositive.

As DNA, the CDR3 is TGTGCCAGCAGTGAGGAGGGCCTCGGGGTCGAGCAGTACTTC. Translating it yields CASSEEGLGVEQYF. The chain links TRBV6-1 to TRBJ2-7; D is possibly TRBD2 (6 bases). Germline V gives CDR1 MNHNS, CDR2 SASEGT. V was pared by 3 bases and J by 6 bases, with 15 bases between. The CDR3 runs to 14 residues.